These T cell receptor beta chains were read from a single sample in a study of blood T cell repertoires in COVID-19. The assay was immunoSEQ multiplex PCR, and TCRdb's table has in-frame clones only and misses some. The sample has 95,000 to 110,000 clones, roughly 84% seen once; the top ten hold around 11%. The specimen sequenced was peripheral blood. These TCRs come from a human donor in a cohort sampled during active COVID-19. Both conserved end residues are part of each CDR3. D genes are given only for firm matches. Part of the rows lack a size; the others show once, few, many or a class for expanded clones.

TGCGCCAGCAGCCCGGGGAGGGGGACCGGGGAGCTGTTTTTT,CASSPGRGTGELFF,TRBJ2-2,TRBV5-1,-,-
TGCGCCAGCAGCCCGCCCGGAGACGGCTACAATGAGCAGTTCTTC,CASSPPGDGYNEQFF,TRBJ2-1,TRBV5-1,-,-
TGTGCCAGTAGTACGCGAACCGGGAACACTGAAGCTTTCTTT,CASSTRTGNTEAFF,TRBJ1-1,TRBV19,-,-
TGTGCCAGCAGCTATCTCCAGGCCGATTCACCCCTCCACTTT,CASSYLQADSPLHF,TRBJ1-6,TRBV7-9,-,-
TGTGCCAGCAGCTTAGGAGTGGGGGCGGAGACCCAGTACTTC,CASSLGVGAETQYF,TRBJ2-5,TRBV7-2,-,-
TGTGCCAGCAGTCCACGGTCCCTTAGCTCCTATAATTCACCCCTCCACTTT,CASSPRSLSSYNSPLHF,TRBJ1-6,TRBV6-6,few,-
TGCAGCGACCGACGAGGAACTGAAGCTTTCTTT,CSDRRGTEAFF,TRBJ1-1,TRBV29-1,once,-
TGTGCCAGCAGCTTAAGCGGTTCCTACAATGAGCAGTTCTTC,CASSLSGSYNEQFF,TRBJ2-1,TRBV11-2,-,-
TGTGCCAGCAGCCGTTGGGGACTCGAGGAGAATGGCTACACCTTC,CASSRWGLEENGYTF,TRBJ1-2,TRBV7-9,few,-
TGTGCCAGCAGCCAAGATTTCCCATGGAGGGGCGGCTACACCTTC,CASSQDFPWRGGYTF,TRBJ1-2,TRBV3-1/TRBV3-2,-,-
TGTGCCAGCAGCCATCCCCAGGGGGGATATGGCTACACCTTC,CASSHPQGGYGYTF,TRBJ1-2,TRBV3-1/TRBV3-2,-,TRBD1
TGTGCCAGCAGCGTAGCAGCAGGGGTGAACTATGGCTACACCTTC,CASSVAAGVNYGYTF,TRBJ1-2,TRBV9,few,-
TGTGCCAGCAGCCAATCGGGCTTGGCGCAGGGACTGAACACCGGGGAGCTGTTTTTT,CASSQSGLAQGLNTGELFF,TRBJ2-2,TRBV16,-,-
TGTGCCAGCAGCCCGGGGACAGACAATCAGCCCCAGCATTTT,CASSPGTDNQPQHF,TRBJ1-5,TRBV3-1/TRBV3-2,few,TRBD1
TGCGCCAGCAGCCCAGGACTAGCGGGGGGGCCTGCCAAAAACATTCAGTACTTC,CASSPGLAGGPAKNIQYF,TRBJ2-4,TRBV4-1,-,TRBD2
TGTGCCAGCAGCTTGGCCAGTGTCCAGGGAGGCTATGGCTACACCTTC,CASSLASVQGGYGYTF,TRBJ1-2,TRBV5-8,-,-
TGTGCCAGCAGCTTCGACAGGGGTCGTTACAATGAGCAGTTCTTC,CASSFDRGRYNEQFF,TRBJ2-1,TRBV7-3,once,TRBD1
TGCGCCAGCAGCCCCGGACAGGGGGCCCAGGTACCATCGGAGACCCAGTACTTC,CASSPGQGAQVPSETQYF,TRBJ2-5,TRBV5-1,-,TRBD1
TGTGCCAGCAGTGAAGTGGGGGGATTGGCTGGCTACACCTTC,CASSEVGGLAGYTF,TRBJ1-2,TRBV2,-,-
TGTGCCAGCAGGAATAAAGGGGCACTCACCCCTGGGGCTTTCTTT,CASRNKGALTPGAFF,TRBJ1-1,TRBV5-8,-,-
TGTGCCAGCACCGGGGGCTCCTATAATTCACCCCTCCACTTT,CASTGGSYNSPLHF,TRBJ1-6,TRBV6-5,-,-
TGTGCCAGCAGTTTTTCGTCTGAAGCTTTCTTT,CASSFSSEAFF,TRBJ1-1,TRBV12-3/TRBV12-4,-,-
TGTGCCAGCAGCCACCCCGATGAGCAGTTCTTC,CASSHPDEQFF,TRBJ2-1,TRBV3-1/TRBV3-2,many,-
TGCGCCAGCAGCCAAGATGGACTAGCGGGGGTGAACCCAGGTGACAATGAGCAGTTCTTC,CASSQDGLAGVNPGDNEQFF,TRBJ2-1,TRBV4-1,-,TRBD2
TGTGCCAGCAGCCAAGCCAGGCCAGATACGCAGTATTTT,CASSQARPDTQYF,TRBJ2-3,TRBV3-1/TRBV3-2,-,-
TGTGCCAGCGGGGCGGGGGGCACAGATACGCAGTATTTT,CASGAGGTDTQYF,TRBJ2-3,TRBV9,-,TRBD2
TGTGCCATCAGTGGCAGCAGTGGCAGGTTCTCTAAGGCCAACGTCCTGACTTTC,CAISGSSGRFSKANVLTF,TRBJ2-6,TRBV10-3,-,-
TGTGCCAGCAGGCGAGACAGGGGTCAGAACACTGAAGCTTTCTTT,CASRRDRGQNTEAFF,TRBJ1-1,TRBV5-4,few,TRBD1
TGTGCCAGCAGCCAAGAAAGGAGTAGCGGGGGGAGGGATGAGCAGTTCTTC,CASSQERSSGGRDEQFF,TRBJ2-1,TRBV3-1/TRBV3-2,-,TRBD2
TGCAGTGCTAGTAGCCACACTGAAGCTTTCTTT,CSASSHTEAFF,TRBJ1-1,TRBV20-1,-,-
TGTGCCAGCAGCTCGGACAGGGGGCGAGGGGAGACCCAGTACTTC,CASSSDRGRGETQYF,TRBJ2-5,TRBV11-2,-,TRBD1
TGTGCCAGCAGCCTTCTGGGACAGGGTTATGGCTACACCTTC,CASSLLGQGYGYTF,TRBJ1-2,TRBV7-3,-,TRBD1
TGTGCCAGCAGCCCCGGGAGGGGGCTTGGCGATGAGCAGTTCTTC,CASSPGRGLGDEQFF,TRBJ2-1,TRBV6-6,-,-
TGTGCCTGGAGTGTAACTGTTAAGGGCTACACCTTC,CAWSVTVKGYTF,TRBJ1-2,TRBV30,-,-
TGTGCCAGCAGCCTAATACGGTTTGGCTACACCTTC,CASSLIRFGYTF,TRBJ1-2,TRBV7-2,-,-
TGTGCCATAATGGGACAGAGCTCCTACAATGAGCAGTTCTTC,CAIMGQSSYNEQFF,TRBJ2-1,TRBV6-5,-,TRBD1
TGTGCCAGCAGTTTAAGTGGGGGGGGTCAGCCCCAGCATTTT,CASSLSGGGQPQHF,TRBJ1-5,TRBV27,-,-
TGCAGTGCTACTAGCGGGCATGAGCAGTTCTTC,CSATSGHEQFF,TRBJ2-1,TRBV20-1,-,TRBD2
TGTGCCAGCAGCCCGCGGAGGGCTAGCGGGGGGGGGACCCAGTACTTC,CASSPRRASGGGTQYF,TRBJ2-5,TRBV3-1/TRBV3-2,-,TRBD2
TGTGCCAGCAGCTTAGCAGGGGCTGAAGCTTTCTTT,CASSLAGAEAFF,TRBJ1-1,TRBV7-6,-,-
TGTGCCAGCTGCTGGGGACACATGAACACTGAAGCTTTCTTT,CASCWGHMNTEAFF,TRBJ1-1,TRBV28,-,-
TGTGCCATCATGAGGGACAGGAACACTGAAGCTTTCTTT,CAIMRDRNTEAFF,TRBJ1-1,TRBV10-3,-,TRBD1
TGTGCCAGCAGGCGTCCATTGATAAATGAGCAGTTCTTC,CASRRPLINEQFF,TRBJ2-1,TRBV28,-,-
TGTGCCACCAGCAGAGGGACACGAGATGAGCAGTTCTTC,CATSRGTRDEQFF,TRBJ2-1,TRBV15,-,-
TGTGCCAGCTCGCCTGGGACTAGCGGTTACGAGCAGTACTTC,CASSPGTSGYEQYF,TRBJ2-7,TRBV18,-,TRBD2
TGTGCCAGCAGCTCCGGCGAAACAGGGATAGAGACCCAGTACTTC,CASSSGETGIETQYF,TRBJ2-5,TRBV7-3,-,-
TGTGCCTGGTCGGGACTAGCGGGGGGGAACACAGATACGCAGTATTTT,CAWSGLAGGNTDTQYF,TRBJ2-3,TRBV30,-,TRBD2
TGTGCCAGCAGCCGAGCGGGGACGAACACCGGGGAGCTGTTTTTT,CASSRAGTNTGELFF,TRBJ2-2,TRBV3-1/TRBV3-2,-,TRBD2
TGCGCCAGCAGCTTACAGGGGGCCGGGATGGACACTGAAGCTTTCTTT,CASSLQGAGMDTEAFF,TRBJ1-1,TRBV5-1,-,TRBD1
TGTGCCAGCAGCTTAGCGCTTGGGACAGGGCAGAACACCGGGGAGCTGTTTTTT,CASSLALGTGQNTGELFF,TRBJ2-2,TRBV7-9,-,TRBD1
TGTGCCTGGAGGAGACAGGAGAACACTGAAGCTTTCTTT,CAWRRQENTEAFF,TRBJ1-1,TRBV30,-,-
TGTGCCACCAGCAGAGAGGCTAGCGGGGGGCAAACAGATACGCAGTATTTT,CATSREASGGQTDTQYF,TRBJ2-3,TRBV15,-,TRBD2
TGTGCCAGCAGCGAACTAGCGGGGGACTACAATGAGCAGTTCTTC,CASSELAGDYNEQFF,TRBJ2-1,TRBV6-4,-,TRBD2
TGCACCAGCAGCCAAGAACCCACCCGGGCGAGGGCCGAGCAGTACTTC,CTSSQEPTRARAEQYF,TRBJ2-7,TRBV1,-,-
TGTGCCATCAGTGAGTCCCGGGACAGGCGCCAGGGGGATGGCTACACCTTC,CAISESRDRRQGDGYTF,TRBJ1-2,TRBV10-3,-,TRBD1
TGTGCCAGCAGCCCCGGGACAGGGGGCACCTACACCTTC,CASSPGTGGTYTF,TRBJ1-2,TRBV7-2,-,TRBD1
TGTGCCAGCAGCAGTGCCGGGGGGACGGGTGAGCAGTACTTC,CASSSAGGTGEQYF,TRBJ2-7,TRBV11-2,-,TRBD2
TGTGCCAGCAGTGCCGACACTAGCAATCAGCCCCAGCATTTT,CASSADTSNQPQHF,TRBJ1-5,TRBV2,-,-
TGTGCCGGGGGGGAGACCCAGTACTTC,CAGGETQYF,TRBJ2-5,TRBV21-1,-,-